The 2 T cell receptor beta chains given below trace back to one sample, sequenced in a study of identical twins. TCRdb passed the 5' RACE reads through MiXCR, listing each CDR3 protein once. The repertoire holds 500,000 to 650,000 distinct CDR3 sequences, with around 22% as singletons. The sample was also reused in another study, on yellow fever vaccine responses in identical twins.

Sequencing was done on a sample of CD4+ T cells sorted from blood. The receptors come from a woman aged 18-30 years in good health.

The V and J genes are TRBV5-1 and TRBJ1-2; D may be TRBD1 (5 bases). The germline V and J ends were trimmed by 1 base and 0 bases, with 10 bases remaining between them. The CDR3 consists of 15 residues. Germline V gene data show CDR1 as SGHRS and CDR2 as YFSETQ. DNA for the CDR3: TGCGCCAGCAGCTTGACAGGTGTAGCTAACTATGGCTACACCTTC. This translates into CASSLTGVANYGYTF.

To note about this clonotype: A much larger clone differs from this one at a single base, so this may be a read error. V is TRBV2 and J is TRBJ2-1; D ambiguous. Germline V CDR1 and CDR2: SNHLY, FYNNEI. The CDR3 consists of 18 residues. The CDR3 DNA follows: TGTGCCTGCAGTTTATCCCCGCCTCCGCGCCCCCTCTACAATGAGCAGTTCTTC. Its protein product is CACSLSPPPRPLYNEQFF.